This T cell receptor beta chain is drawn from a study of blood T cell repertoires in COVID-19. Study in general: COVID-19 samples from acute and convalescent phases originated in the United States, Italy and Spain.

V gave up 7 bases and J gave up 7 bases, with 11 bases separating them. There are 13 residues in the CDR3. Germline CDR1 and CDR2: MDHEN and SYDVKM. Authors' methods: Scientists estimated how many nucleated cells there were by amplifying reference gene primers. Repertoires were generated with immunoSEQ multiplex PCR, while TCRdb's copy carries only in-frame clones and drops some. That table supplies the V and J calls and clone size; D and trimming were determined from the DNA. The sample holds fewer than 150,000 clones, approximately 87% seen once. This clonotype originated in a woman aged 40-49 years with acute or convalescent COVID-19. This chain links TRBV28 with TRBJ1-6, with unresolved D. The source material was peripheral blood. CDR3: CASTLTANSPLHF. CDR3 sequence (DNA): TGTGCCAGCACCCTTACAGCCAATTCACCCCTCCACTTT.